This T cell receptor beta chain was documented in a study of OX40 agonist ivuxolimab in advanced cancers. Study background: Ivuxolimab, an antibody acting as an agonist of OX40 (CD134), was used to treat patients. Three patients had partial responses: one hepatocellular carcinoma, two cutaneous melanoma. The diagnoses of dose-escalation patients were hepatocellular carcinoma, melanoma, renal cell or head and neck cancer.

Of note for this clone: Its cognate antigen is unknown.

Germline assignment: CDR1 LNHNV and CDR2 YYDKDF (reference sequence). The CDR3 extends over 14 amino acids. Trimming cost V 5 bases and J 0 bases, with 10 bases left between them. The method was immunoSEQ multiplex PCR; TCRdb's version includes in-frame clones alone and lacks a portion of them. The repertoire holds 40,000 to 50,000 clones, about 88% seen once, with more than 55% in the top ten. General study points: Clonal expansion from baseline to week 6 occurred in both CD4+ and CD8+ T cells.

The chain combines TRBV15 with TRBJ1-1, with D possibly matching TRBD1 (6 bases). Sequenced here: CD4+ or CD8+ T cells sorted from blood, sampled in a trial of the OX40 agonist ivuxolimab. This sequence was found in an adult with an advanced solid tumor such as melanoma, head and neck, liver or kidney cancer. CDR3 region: CATSGDRLNTEAFF. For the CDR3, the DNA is TGTGCCACCAGCGGTGACAGGTTGAACACTGAAGCTTTCTTT.